The next 14 T cell receptor beta chains were all read from a single sample in a study of neoadjuvant anti-PD-1 for oral cavity cancer. Clones were read by immunoSEQ multiplex PCR, and TCRdb kept only the in-frame ones, dropping some. Among approximately 74,000 clones, under 90% were seen once, and the ten largest hold 3.1%. Specimen: PBMCs, collected before nivolumab (anti-PD-1) treatment. All receptors derive from a person aged 35 to 85 with oral cavity squamous cell carcinoma.

This clone has a handful of counts. This chain uses TRBV5-1 with TRBJ2-2; a weak D match, TRBD1 (5 bases). The V end lost 1 base, the J end lost 0 bases, and 7 bases lay between the germline ends. Per germline, CDR1 SGHRS and CDR2 YFSETQ. This CDR3 is 15 amino acids long. This CDR3 is CASSLMGPNTGELFF. The CDR3 DNA is TGCGCCAGCAGCTTGATGGGGCCGAACACCGGGGAGCTGTTTTTT.

The J gene is TRBJ2-2, the V gene TRBV4-1; D ambiguous. CDR1 and CDR2 from the germline V gene are MGHRA and YSYEKL. Trimming cost V 0 bases and J 5 bases, with 10 bases left between them. There are 15 residues in the CDR3. CDR3 residues: CASSQDRMGTGELFF. The CDR3 DNA reads as TGCGCCAGCAGCCAAGATAGGATGGGTACCGGGGAGCTGTTTTTT.

The genes are TRBV5-1 and TRBJ2-3, with D uncertain. The ends were cut back, 0 bases at V and 6 bases at J, with 17 bases in the middle. This CDR3 spans 16 amino acids. The germline CDR1 and CDR2 sequences are SGHRS and YFSETQ. CDR3 loop: CASSLDPTYGRDTQYF. The CDR3 bases are TGCGCCAGCAGCTTGGACCCAACATATGGTAGGGATACGCAGTATTTT. The full variable domain, with the rest looked up from reference TRBV5-1 and TRBJ2-3, is KAGVTQTPRYLIKTRGQQVTLSCSPISGHRSVSWYQQTPGQGLQFLFEYFSETQRNKGNFPGRFSGRQFSNSRSEMNVSTLELGDSALYLCASSLDPTYGRDTQYFGPGTRLTVL.

This clone was seen a handful of times. This sequence joins TRBV7-2 and TRBJ1-4; 7 positions match TRBD1. The trim removed 5 bases at V and 8 bases at J, leaving 11 bases unmatched. Germline V gene data show CDR1 as SGHTA and CDR2 as FQGNSA. CDR3 length: 15 residues. Here the CDR3 reads CASSPPTGWDEKLFF. CDR3 nucleotides: TGTGCCAGCAGCCCCCCGACAGGGTGGGACGAAAAACTGTTTTTT.

J is TRBJ1-4 and V is TRBV21-1; the table's D gene call, TRBD1, was not cross checked with the DNA. TRBV21-1 is a documented pseudogene. This CDR3 contains 15 residues. The CDR3 loop is CASSTGQALNEKLFF. DNA for the CDR3: TGTGCCAGCAGCACCGGACAGGCTCTCAATGAAAAACTGTTTTTT.

This chain connects TRBV2 to TRBJ1-1; D is ambiguous. CDR1 is SNHLY and CDR2 is FYNNEI in the germline V gene. V was clipped by 8 bases and J by 5 bases, with 18 bases between them. The CDR3 consists of 14 residues. CDR3 amino acids: CASGNGETGTEAFF. CDR3 nucleotide sequence: TGTGCCAGCGGAAACGGGGAAACGGGTACTGAAGCTTTCTTT.

This clone occurred many times. The rearrangement links TRBV2 to TRBJ1-1; no clear D gene. The CDR3 sequence is 13 residues long. V was trimmed by 2 bases and J by 4 bases, leaving 8 bases between them. Germline-derived CDR1 and CDR2 are SNHLY and FYNNEI. CDR3 loop: CASSEQAGTEAFF. In nucleotides, the CDR3 is TGTGCCAGCAGTGAACAGGCTGGCACTGAAGCTTTCTTT.

The chain is built from TRBV5-1 and TRBJ2-7, with 7 bases aligning to TRBD2. Per germline, CDR1 SGHRS and CDR2 YFSETQ. The CDR3 is 13 amino acids. After removal of 5 bases from V and 2 bases from J, the junction contained 4 bases not matched to a gene. CDR3: CASRAGEAYEQYF. The CDR3, as DNA: TGCGCCAGCAGGGCGGGAGAAGCCTACGAGCAGTACTTC.

This sequence joins TRBV19 and TRBJ1-4; TRBD1 agrees at 12 bases. Germline V gene lookup returns CDR1 LNHDA and CDR2 SQIVND (reference sequence). J lost 4 bases, V lost 5 bases, and 5 bases had no gene match. This CDR3 contains 16 residues. CDR3 nucleotide sequence: TGTGCCAGTAGTTTCGGGACAGGGGGCAATAATGAAAAACTGTTTTTT. Translating gives CASSFGTGGNNEKLFF.

The rearrangement uses TRBV15 and TRBJ1-2; D is unclear. The CDR3 length is 13 residues. From germline, CDR1 is LNHNV and CDR2 YYDKDF (reference sequence). V dropped 5 bases and J dropped 1 base, with 8 bases sitting between them. The CDR3 is CATSQSNNYGYTF. CDR3 nucleotides: TGTGCCACCAGCCAAAGTAATAACTATGGCTACACCTTC.

Here the CDR3 DNA reads TGTGCCAGCAGTGCAATACAGGGTTCAGATACGCAGTATTTT. It encodes CASSAIQGSDTQYF. The chain couples TRBV6-5 to TRBJ2-3, with a weak D call TRBD1 (6 bases). The CDR3 contains 14 residues. Germline values: CDR1 MNHEY, CDR2 SVGAGI. The V and J ends lost 5 bases and 4 bases respectively, with 13 bases between them.

V gene TRBV5-1 combines with J gene TRBJ2-2; D might be TRBD1 or TRBD2, each matching 5 bases. Germline CDR1 and CDR2: SGHRS and YFSETQ. The CDR3 covers 14 residues. The V and J ends lost 1 base and 7 bases respectively, with 11 bases between them. In DNA, the CDR3 is TGCGCCAGCAGCTTGCCGAGGGGTAGCGGGGAGCTGTTTTTT. Protein: CASSLPRGSGELFF. Using reference TRBV5-1 and TRBJ2-2 for the parts outside the CDR3, the full variable domain is KAGVTQTPRYLIKTRGQQVTLSCSPISGHRSVSWYQQTPGQGLQFLFEYFSETQRNKGNFPGRFSGRQFSNSRSEMNVSTLELGDSALYLCASSLPRGSGELFFGEGSRLTVL.

CDR3 in amino acids: CASSAGGAQPQHF. Written as DNA, the CDR3 is TGTGCCAGCAGTGCAGGGGGCGCCCAGCCCCAGCATTTT. V gene TRBV2 combines with J gene TRBJ1-5, with 8 bases lining up with TRBD1. The CDR3 is 13 residues long. Trimming at V came to 4 bases and at J to 7 bases, leaving 3 bases not matched to a gene. Germline V lookup: CDR1 SNHLY, CDR2 FYNNEI.

This clone was recorded a few times. The chain couples TRBV9 to TRBJ2-3, with 13 bases identical to TRBD2. V lost 4 bases, J lost 2 bases, and 10 bases stayed unmatched. CDR3 length: 18 residues. Germline V gene sequence: CDR1 SGDLS, CDR2 YYNGEE. The CDR3 loop reads CASSHGLAGEGPTDTQYF. The CDR3 DNA is TGTGCCAGCAGCCATGGACTAGCGGGAGAGGGACCCACAGATACGCAGTATTTT.